These 20 T cell receptor beta chains originate from one sample sequenced in a study of CD8 T cells in Susac syndrome. Random hexamers served to reverse transcribe roughly 0.45 to 1 ug RNA. Each CDR3 protein is one row after TCRdb ran MiXCR on the immunoSEQ multiplex PCR reads. This table has 150,000 to 200,000 distinct CDR3 sequences, roughly 94% appearing once. The sequenced sample was CD4+ T cells from PBMCs. These receptor sequences come from a human donor with multiple sclerosis.

The rearrangement joins TRBV20-1 to TRBJ1-1; D remains unclear. Germline CDR1 is DFQATT and CDR2 is SNEGSKA (reference sequence). This CDR3 region has 13 residues. Between the trimmed V and J ends, which lost 0 bases and 9 bases, there was a span of 14 bases. CDR3 amino acids: CSARDLGVGKAFF. Written as DNA, the CDR3 is TGCAGTGCTAGAGACCTCGGGGTGGGGAAAGCTTTCTTT.

The chain uses TRBV9 and TRBJ1-1; no firm D call. CDR3 length equals 13 residues. Deletions cut 0 bases from V and 3 bases from J, with 6 bases between. Germline values: CDR1 SGDLS, CDR2 YYNGEE. CDR3 coding DNA: TGTGCCAGCAGCGTAGTACTGCACACTGAAGCTTTCTTT. This gives the protein CASSVVLHTEAFF.

The chain employs TRBV20-1 and TRBJ2-5; D unclear. Germline V CDR1 and CDR2: DFQATT, SNEGSKA (reference sequence). CDR3 length: 11 residues. Between the trimmed V and J ends, which lost 1 base and 5 bases, there was a span of 5 bases. CDR3: CSARGPETQYF. The CDR3 DNA reads as TGCAGTGCTAGAGGCCCGGAGACCCAGTACTTC.

The V call is TRBV10-2, the J call TRBJ2-1; 13 bases are a match to TRBD2. Losses at the gene ends were 2 bases for V and 8 bases for J; bases not matched to a gene: 6. Germline V gives CDR1 WSHSY, CDR2 SAAADI. The CDR3 runs 16 residues. The CDR3 loop is CASSEPGLAGVDEQFF. The CDR3 coding sequence is TGCGCCAGCAGTGAGCCCGGACTAGCGGGAGTCGATGAGCAGTTCTTC.

The chain links TRBV20-1 to TRBJ2-7; unclear D gene. The CDR3 extends over 12 amino acids. Deletions cut 6 bases from V and 2 bases from J, with 11 bases between. Per the germline V gene, CDR1 is DFQATT and CDR2 is SNEGSKA (reference sequence). The CDR3 spells CSAAGEAYEQYF. The CDR3 nucleotides are TGCAGTGCGGCTGGTGAGGCCTACGAGCAGTACTTC.

The chain links TRBV27 to TRBJ2-7; TRBD1 is a possible D gene (5 bases). Germline CDR1 MNHEY, CDR2 SMNVEV (reference sequence). The CDR3 runs 15 residues. V lost 4 bases, J lost 4 bases, and 17 bases lay in between. The CDR3 protein is CASSSLDTQGYEQYF. The CDR3 nucleotides are TGTGCCAGCAGTTCTCTGGACACCCAGGGATACGAGCAGTACTTC.

The chain couples TRBV3-1 to TRBJ2-7, with D possibly being TRBD1 (6 bases). The CDR3 has 15 amino acids. From germline, CDR1 is LGHDT and CDR2 YNNKEL (reference sequence). Trimming stripped 2 bases from V and 0 bases from J, with 11 bases between. CDR3 nucleotides: TGTGCCAGCAGCCAAAGACAGGTGGCCTCCTACGAGCAGTACTTC. Protein: CASSQRQVASYEQYF.

This chain uses TRBV7-9 with TRBJ1-1, with D unclear. Between the trimmed V and J ends, which lost 3 bases and 2 bases, there was a span of 10 bases. The CDR3 has 14 residues. In germline, CDR1 is SEHNR, CDR2 FQNEAQ (reference sequence). CDR3 in DNA: TGTGCCAGCAGCTTGAACTCTTATAACACTGAAGCTTTCTTT. Translated, it gives CASSLNSYNTEAFF.

The chain has TRBV29-1 and TRBJ2-5, with no clear D. The germline gives CDR1 SQVTM, CDR2 ANQGSEA. The CDR3 has 12 amino acids. Trimming stripped 1 base from V and 3 bases from J, with 6 bases between. The CDR3 DNA is TGCAGCGTTGAAGGTTTGGAAGAGACCCAGTACTTC. Translation: CSVEGLEETQYF. Based on the CDR3 plus reference TRBV29-1 and TRBJ2-5, the full variable domain is SAVISQKPSRDICQRGTSLTIQCQVDSQVTMMFWYRQQPGQSLTLIATANQGSEATYESGFVIDKFPISRPNLTFSTLTVSNMSPEDSSIYLCSVEGLEETQYFGPGTRLLVL.

J is TRBJ2-7 and V is TRBV6-5, with D possibly being TRBD2 (6 bases). The CDR3 length is 14 residues. Germline assignment: CDR1 MNHEY and CDR2 SVGAGI. V shed 5 bases and J shed 0 bases, with 11 bases lying between them. The CDR3 DNA sequence: TGTGCCAGCAGTCGGGGGTTCTCCTCCTACGAGCAGTACTTC. Translation gives CASSRGFSSYEQYF.

The V and J genes are TRBV3-1 and TRBJ2-5; D uncertain. With 0 bases removed from V and 1 base from J, the gap between germline ends came to 3 bases. This CDR3 contains 13 residues. Germline values: CDR1 LGHDT, CDR2 YNNKEL (reference sequence). CDR3 region: CASSQDFQETQYF. The DNA of the CDR3 is TGTGCCAGCAGCCAAGATTTCCAAGAGACCCAGTACTTC.

Only one count was recorded for this clonotype. The genes are TRBV6-2 or TRBV6-3 and TRBJ2-4; 8 bases are shared with TRBD2. The CDR3 has 17 residues. CDR1 is MNHEY, CDR2 SVGEGT, per germline. The junction had 9 bases not matched to a gene; V was cut back by 0 bases and J by 5 bases. The CDR3 nucleotides are TGTGCCAGCAGTTACTCCCCGGGAGGGCCTCGGGAAAACATTCAGTACTTC. This encodes CASSYSPGGPRENIQYF.

This clonotype appeared a single time. This rearrangement joins TRBV29-1 to TRBJ2-4, with D perhaps TRBD1 (7 bases). The CDR3 contains 14 residues. V was clipped by 5 bases and J by 5 bases, with 16 bases between them. Germline-derived CDR1 and CDR2 are SQVTM and ANQGSEA. The CDR3 loop reads CSVRSDRRENIQYF. In DNA form, the CDR3 reads TGCAGCGTTCGCTCGGACAGGAGGGAAAACATTCAGTACTTC.

The J gene is TRBJ2-6, the V gene TRBV2; D not resolved. Trimming removed 6 bases from V and 0 bases from J, with 9 bases in between. CDR3 length equals 15 residues. CDR1 is SNHLY and CDR2 is FYNNEI in the germline V gene. CDR3 bases: TGTGCCAGCAGGTACACGGACTCTGGGGCCAACGTCCTGACTTTC. Its protein is CASRYTDSGANVLTF.

V usage is TRBV12-3 or TRBV12-4 and J usage is TRBJ2-7; 7 bases fit TRBD2. The CDR3 spans 14 residues. The ends lost 0 bases at V and 3 bases at J; junction bases unmatched: 2. The CDR3 region is CASSLAGRLYEQYF. The CDR3, as DNA: TGTGCCAGCAGTTTAGCCGGGAGGCTCTACGAGCAGTACTTC.

The V and J genes are TRBV19 and TRBJ2-7; TRBD2 aligns across 11 bases. J gave up 0 bases and V 3 bases, and 10 bases lay outside the gene matches. Germline V CDR1 and CDR2: LNHDA, SQIVND (reference sequence). The CDR3 is made up of 18 amino acids. CDR3 in DNA: TGTGCCAGTAGTATTGCCGGGACTAGCGGTACCCGCTCCTACGAGCAGTACTTC. Its translation is CASSIAGTSGTRSYEQYF.

The J gene is TRBJ2-3, the V gene TRBV7-9, with 11 bases that match TRBD1. The V and J ends lost 4 bases and 7 bases, in that order; junction bases with no gene match: 7. CDR1 SEHNR and CDR2 FQNEAQ come from the germline V gene (reference sequence). CDR3 length equals 15 residues. The CDR3 sequence: CASSSIGQGANTQYF. The CDR3 coding sequence is TGTGCCAGCAGCTCCATCGGACAGGGGGCAAATACGCAGTATTTT.

This chain links TRBV29-1 with TRBJ1-3, with 7 bases that match TRBD1. Germline V lookup: CDR1 SQVTM, CDR2 ANQGSEA. This CDR3 is 13 amino acids long. The CDR3 region is CGASGQAGNTIYF. DNA for the CDR3: TGCGGCGCTTCAGGACAGGCTGGAAACACCATATATTTT.

The chain is built from TRBV5-4 and TRBJ1-2, with D possibly TRBD1 on 6 matching bases. With 5 bases removed from V and 6 bases from J, the gap between germline ends came to 14 bases. Germline values: CDR1 SGHNT, CDR2 YYREEE (reference sequence). The CDR3 sequence is 13 residues long. The DNA of the CDR3 is TGTGCCAGCAGTTTAGGGGGATCAGATGGCTACACCTTC. Translated: CASSLGGSDGYTF.

This sequence joins TRBV5-1 and TRBJ2-2; 10 positions match TRBD1. CDR1 SGHRS and CDR2 YFSETQ come from the germline V gene. V trimming: 4 bases; J trimming: 6 bases; junction bases outside the gene matches: 3. CDR3 length: 14 amino acids. The CDR3 here is CASSNGQGAGELFF. CDR3 bases: TGCGCCAGCAGCAACGGACAGGGGGCCGGGGAGCTGTTTTTT. The whole variable domain, remainder taken from reference TRBV5-1 and TRBJ2-2, is KAGVTQTPRYLIKTRGQQVTLSCSPISGHRSVSWYQQTPGQGLQFLFEYFSETQRNKGNFPGRFSGRQFSNSRSEMNVSTLELGDSALYLCASSNGQGAGELFFGEGSRLTVL.